The 2 T cell receptor beta chains in this list originate from one sample, sequenced in a study of HIV-infected patients and healthy controls. The repertoire came from unfractionated whole blood and reflected all unsorted peripheral T cells. Around 500 ng RNA was reverse transcribed with alpha and beta constant-region primers. Alpha and beta chain libraries were made separately by chain-specific third strand synthesis with multiplexing indices. TCRdb passed the 5' RACE reads through MiXCR, listing each CDR3 protein once. The data contain 15,000 or so distinct CDR3 sequences, 9.4% of them seen just once; the ten biggest clones take up 5.1%. Sequencing was performed on blood. These receptors came from an adult in good health.

This clonotype appeared a few times. This chain uses TRBV19 with TRBJ1-5, with a tentative D call TRBD1 (5 bases). The germline V gene has CDR1 LNHDA and CDR2 SQIVND (reference sequence). The V and J ends lost 0 bases and 1 base respectively, with 13 bases between them. This CDR3 region has 17 residues. The CDR3 here is CASSIDPRGTSNQPQHF. The CDR3 DNA reads as TGTGCCAGTAGTATAGATCCACGGGGGACGAGCAATCAGCCCCAGCATTTT.

The chain recombines TRBV12-3 or TRBV12-4 with TRBJ2-7; TRBD1 aligns across 10 bases. J gave up 5 bases and V 5 bases, and 9 bases lay outside the gene matches. The CDR3 runs to 15 residues. The CDR3 region is CASSPSGTGVHEQYF. CDR3 nucleotides: TGTGCCAGCAGTCCCTCCGGGACAGGGGTTCACGAGCAGTACTTC.